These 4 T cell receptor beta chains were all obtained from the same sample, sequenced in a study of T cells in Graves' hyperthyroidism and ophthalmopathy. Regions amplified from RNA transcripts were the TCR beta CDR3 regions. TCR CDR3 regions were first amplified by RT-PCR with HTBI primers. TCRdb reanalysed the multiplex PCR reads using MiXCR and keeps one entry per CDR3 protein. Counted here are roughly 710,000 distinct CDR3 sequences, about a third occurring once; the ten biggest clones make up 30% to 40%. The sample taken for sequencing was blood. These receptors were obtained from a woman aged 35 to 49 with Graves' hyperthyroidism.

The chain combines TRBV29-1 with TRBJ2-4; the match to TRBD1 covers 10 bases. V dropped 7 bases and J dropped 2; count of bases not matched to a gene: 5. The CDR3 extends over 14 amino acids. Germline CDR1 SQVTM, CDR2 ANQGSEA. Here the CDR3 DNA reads TGCAGCGCTCGGACAGGGGGTTCCAAAAACATTCAGTACTTC. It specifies CSARTGGSKNIQYF.

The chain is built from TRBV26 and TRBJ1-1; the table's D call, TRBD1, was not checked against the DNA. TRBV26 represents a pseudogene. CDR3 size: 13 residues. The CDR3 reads CASSPTGGFEAFF. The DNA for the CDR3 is TGTGCCAGCAGCCCGACAGGGGGCTTTGAAGCTTTCTTT.

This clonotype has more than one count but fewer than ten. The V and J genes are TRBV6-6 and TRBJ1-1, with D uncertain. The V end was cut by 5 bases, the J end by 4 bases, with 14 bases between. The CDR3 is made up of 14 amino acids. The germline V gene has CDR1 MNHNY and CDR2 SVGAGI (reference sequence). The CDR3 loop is CASSLGRDGTEAFF. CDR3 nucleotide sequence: TGTGCCAGCAGTCTCGGACGGGATGGCACTGAAGCTTTCTTT.

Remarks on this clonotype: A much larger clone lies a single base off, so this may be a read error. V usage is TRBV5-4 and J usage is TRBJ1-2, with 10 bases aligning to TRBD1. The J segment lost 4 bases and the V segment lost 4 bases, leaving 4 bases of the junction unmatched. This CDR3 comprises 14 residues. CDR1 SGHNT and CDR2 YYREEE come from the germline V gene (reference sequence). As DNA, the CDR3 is TGTGCCAGCAGCGCCGGGACAGGGGTCTATGGCTACACCTTC. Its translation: CASSAGTGVYGYTF. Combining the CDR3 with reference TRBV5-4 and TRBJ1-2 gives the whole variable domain ETGVTQSPTHLIKTRGQQVTLRCSSQSGHNTVSWYQQALGQGPQFIFQYYREEENGRGNFPPRFSGLQFPNYSSELNVNALELDDSALYLCASSAGTGVYGYTFGSGTRLTVV.